Listed below are T cell receptor beta chains from one sample, sequenced in a study of blood T cell repertoires in COVID-19. Libraries were prepared by immunoSEQ multiplex PCR; TCRdb keeps only in-frame clonotypes and omits some of them. The data hold 350,000 to 450,000 clones, with roughly nine tenths observed a single time. The sample was PBMCs or T cells enriched from blood (not recorded which). The receptors derive from a woman aged 35 to 49 who had been exposed to COVID-19. Both conserved end residues are part of each CDR3. D genes are given only for firm matches. Part of the rows lack a size; the others show once, few, many or a class for expanded clones.

NA	TRBV5-4	TRBD2	TRBJ2-7	TGTGCCAGCAGCTTGCAGAGCGGGAGGACCTACGAGCAGTACTTC	CASSLQSGRTYEQYF
NA	TRBV3-1/TRBV3-2	TRBD1	TRBJ1-2	TGTGCCAGCAGCCAAGGCGGGACAGTCTATGGCTACACCTTC	CASSQGGTVYGYTF
NA	TRBV10-3	TRBD2	TRBJ2-1	TGTGCCACCAATCCGAGCGGGGGGCCCAATGAGCAGTTCTTC	CATNPSGGPNEQFF
NA	TRBV7-8	NA	TRBJ2-3	TGTGCCAGCAGCTTAGGACTAACTAGCACAGATACGCAGTATTTT	CASSLGLTSTDTQYF
NA	TRBV7-2	NA	TRBJ2-5	TGTGCCAGCAGCTTAGCGGGGCTCCAAGAGACCCAGTACTTC	CASSLAGLQETQYF
NA	TRBV13	TRBD1	TRBJ1-3	TGTGCCAGCAGCTTACGCGGGACAGTCGGAAACACCATATATTTT	CASSLRGTVGNTIYF
NA	TRBV7-9	NA	TRBJ2-1	TGTGCCAGCAGCGCTATCCTCGGGAAGAGCTCCTACAATGAGCAGTTCTTC	CASSAILGKSSYNEQFF
NA	TRBV12-3/TRBV12-4	TRBD1	TRBJ1-1	TGTGCCAGCACACAGGGGAGCGAAGCTTTCTTT	CASTQGSEAFF
NA	TRBV9	NA	TRBJ1-2	TGTGCCAGCAGCGCCGCTGACAGTTATGGCTACACCTTC	CASSAADSYGYTF
NA	TRBV28	TRBD1	TRBJ2-1	TGTGCCAGCAGTCCCCGGGACAGATACAATGAGCAGTTCTTC	CASSPRDRYNEQFF
NA	TRBV7-8	TRBD1	TRBJ2-2	TGTGCCAGCAGCGCACCGGGACAGGGTACCACCGGGGAGCTGTTTTTT	CASSAPGQGTTGELFF
NA	TRBV30	TRBD1	TRBJ2-7	TGTGCCTGGGCCCGGGACAGGGGACGCGAGCAGTACTTC	CAWARDRGREQYF
NA	TRBV7-3	TRBD2	TRBJ2-1	TGTGCCAGCAGCCGCGCGGGAGACTCCTACAATGAGCAGTTCTTC	CASSRAGDSYNEQFF
NA	TRBV9	TRBD1	TRBJ1-6	TGTGCCAGCAGCGAGACTCACGACCGGGACAGAATAAATTCACCCCTCCACTTT	CASSETHDRDRINSPLHF
NA	TRBV7-2	TRBD1	TRBJ1-1	TGTGCCAGCAGCGACAGGGGGCGCGGGGGGAACACTGAAGCTTTCTTT	CASSDRGRGGNTEAFF
NA	TRBV2	NA	TRBJ1-3	TGTGCCAGCAGCCGCGTTGGGGGGGCGGAAGGAAACACCATATATTTT	CASSRVGGAEGNTIYF
once	TRBV3-1/TRBV3-2	NA	TRBJ1-1	TGTGCCAGCAGACTGAGGGCGTTTAACACTGAAGCTTTCTTT	CASRLRAFNTEAFF
NA	TRBV11-2	TRBD2	TRBJ2-6	TGTGCCAGCAGCTCCGGACTAGCGGGGGGGCCTGGGGCCAACGTCCTGACTTTC	CASSSGLAGGPGANVLTF
NA	TRBV6-5	NA	TRBJ1-2	TGTGCCAGCAGGAAAGCGGGGGGAGTCTATGGCTACACCTTC	CASRKAGGVYGYTF
NA	TRBV2	NA	TRBJ2-4	TGTGCCAGCATCCTGCCCCCACCAGGGGCCAAAAACATTCAGTACTTC	CASILPPPGAKNIQYF
NA	TRBV7-8	TRBD2	TRBJ2-7	TGTGCCAGCAGCGAAGTGGGCGGGAGGGCCTCCGAGCAGTACTTC	CASSEVGGRASEQYF
NA	TRBV30	NA	TRBJ1-3	TGTGCCTGGAGTTTCACCCCCTTAGGAGGGCCCGGAAACACCATATATTTT	CAWSFTPLGGPGNTIYF
NA	TRBV7-9	NA	TRBJ1-2	TGTGCCAGCAGCCCGGCGGACTATGGCTACACCTTC	CASSPADYGYTF
NA	TRBV7-6	NA	TRBJ2-2	TGTGCCAGCAGCCGCCATCTAGATAACACCGGGGAGCTGTTTTTT	CASSRHLDNTGELFF
once	TRBV9	TRBD2	TRBJ2-1	TGTGCCAGCAGCGTAGAGGCGCTAGCGGTCCCTGGGAATGAGCAGTTCTTC	CASSVEALAVPGNEQFF
NA	TRBV5-8	NA	TRBJ1-1	TGTGCCAGCAGCTTCCCGACAGGAGCGGGGGGCACTGAAGCTTTCTTT	CASSFPTGAGGTEAFF
NA	TRBV29-1	TRBD1	TRBJ2-5	TGCAGCAACGCCGGGACAGGTGGAGAGACCCAGTACTTC	CSNAGTGGETQYF
NA	TRBV6-5	NA	TRBJ2-1	TGTGCCAGCTCCCCTCGCGGGGCCGGCAATGAGCAGTTCTTC	CASSPRGAGNEQFF
NA	TRBV25-1	TRBD2	TRBJ2-7	TGTGCCAGCAGTGTCCAGCCCCGCGAGGGAGGGAGCGAGCAGTACTTC	CASSVQPREGGSEQYF
NA	TRBV5-1	NA	TRBJ2-7	TGCGCCAGCAGCTTGGATGCGGGTCTCTACGAGCAGTACTTC	CASSLDAGLYEQYF
NA	TRBV4-3	TRBD2	TRBJ2-7	TGCGCCAGCAGCCAGGCCGCTCTAGCGGGAGTCCTTCCTACCGCCTACGAGCAGTACTTC	CASSQAALAGVLPTAYEQYF
NA	TRBV5-4	NA	TRBJ1-1	TGTGCCAGCAGCTTCGGGGGGGGCACTGAAGCTTTCTTT	CASSFGGGTEAFF
NA	TRBV5-1	NA	TRBJ1-2	TGCGCCAGCAGCTCCGGGTCAGAGAACTATGGCTACACCTTC	CASSSGSENYGYTF
NA	TRBV13	NA	TRBJ1-2	TGTGCCAGCAGCCTCCCCCATCGGGGGGCCGCTGGCTACACCTTC	CASSLPHRGAAGYTF
NA	TRBV30	TRBD1	TRBJ2-6	TGTGCCAGGGACAGGGAAGGTTCTGGGGCCAACGTCCTGACTTTC	CARDREGSGANVLTF